This TCR beta chain derives from a study of CD8 T cells in Susac syndrome. V gave up 6 bases and J gave up 0 bases, with 12 bases separating them. The CDR3 has 15 amino acids. An amount of RNA that ranged from roughly 0.5 to 1 ug was reverse transcribed with random hexamers. MiXCR, applied by TCRdb to the immunoSEQ multiplex PCR reads, yields one record per CDR3 protein. The sample includes 150,000 to 200,000 distinct CDR3 sequences, about 92% of them seen just once. The sequencing input was CD4+ T cells from PBMCs. The chain has TRBV12-3 or TRBV12-4 and TRBJ1-3; the D gene is possibly TRBD1 (5 bases). The sequence was obtained from a human donor in good health. The DNA for the CDR3 is TGTGCCAGCAGACCGGGACGGCGCTCTGGAAACACCATATATTTT. Amino acid sequence: CASRPGRRSGNTIYF.